The T cell receptor (beta chain) described here comes from a study of cytomegalovirus exposure and HLA in healthy donors. Comment on this clone: Its antigen remains unidentified.

The CDR3 extends over 18 amino acids. Germline assignment: CDR1 LNHNV and CDR2 YYDKDF (reference sequence). V lost 0 bases and J lost 0, with 15 bases in between. The donors were part of the validation cohort of around 110 subjects. That cohort was separate from the first cohort, which comprised about 670 subjects. Study findings and constraints: Researchers catalogued approximately 170 TCR beta chains as cytomegalovirus-associated.

Data came from immunoSEQ multiplex PCR; TCRdb stores just in-frame clones and leaves some out. This table holds 160,000 or so clones, approximately 90% found once. This rearrangement joins TRBV15 to TRBJ1-3; a possible D gene is TRBD1 (5 bases). Sequencing used PBMCs. The TCR sequence derives from a man aged 18 to 29 in good health and CMV-seronegative. The CDR3 protein is CATSRDRQGLGSGNTIYF. DNA of the CDR3: TGTGCCACCAGCAGAGATCGGCAGGGTTTAGGCTCTGGAAACACCATATATTTT.